This TCR beta chain originates from a study of tissue T cells after allogeneic stem cell transplantation. General study results and limits: In patients and mice, blood and spleen missed much of tissue repertoire. Few T cell clones were shared across patients, but motif clusters showed tissue-specific shared signatures.

This clone showed up just a few times. Its antigen remains unknown. Profiling relied on immunoSEQ multiplex PCR, and the TCRdb table lists in-frame clones only, not all of them. There are some 9,800 clones in the sample; 50% to 75% occur only once, and roughly 24% lies in the top ten. This sequence was found in a male donor aged 60 or older with lung cancer. The sample was tissue from the stomach, taken at autopsy.

Written as DNA, the CDR3 is TGTGCCAGCAGCTCCTCGGCGGGGACCTACAATGAGCAGTTCTTC. Protein: CASSSSAGTYNEQFF. The chain uses TRBV5-6 and TRBJ2-1; a weak D match, TRBD2 (6 bases). Trimming left V 3 bases short and J 2 bases short, with 12 bases between. Germline V gene lookup returns CDR1 SGHDT and CDR2 YYEEEE. The CDR3 consists of 15 residues. The full variable domain, its missing parts supplied by reference TRBV5-6 and TRBJ2-1, is DAGVTQSPTHLIKTRGQQVTLRCSPKSGHDTVSWYQQALGQGPQFIFQYYEEEERQRGNFPDRFSGHQFPNYSSELNVNALLLGDSALYLCASSSSAGTYNEQFFGPGTRLTVL.